One T cell receptor (beta chain) is described in this entry. The antigen is undetermined. Each TCR beta library was made by quantitative 5'-RACE that incorporated molecular barcodes. Using its own MiXCR run on the 5' RACE reads, TCRdb lists one record per CDR3 protein. The table records under 850,000 distinct CDR3 sequences, around a fifth of them present only once. These data belong to a study of CD8 T cells in ankylosing spondylitis. The length of the CDR3 is 16 residues. The V gene's germline CDR1 is SGHRS and CDR2 YFSETQ. V gave up 1 base and J gave up 3 bases; unmatched junction bases: 7. Findings and caveats of the study: Characteristic, it appeared, of ankylosing spondylitis blood was a TCR beta motif of about eight highly homologous variants. Reports say disease-linked clones showed up significantly more in matched ankylosing spondylitis synovial fluid.

The clonotype comes from a male donor with ankylosing spondylitis. The sequencing input was blood, either unsorted or a sorted T cell fraction (not recorded which). This chain uses TRBV5-1 with TRBJ1-1; TRBD1 matches 9 bases. The DNA of the CDR3 is TGCGCCAGCAGCTTGATCGGGACAGGGACGGACACTGAAGCTTTCTTT. It is translated as CASSLIGTGTDTEAFF. The complete variable domain, with remaining parts taken from reference TRBV5-1 and TRBJ1-1, reads KAGVTQTPRYLIKTRGQQVTLSCSPISGHRSVSWYQQTPGQGLQFLFEYFSETQRNKGNFPGRFSGRQFSNSRSEMNVSTLELGDSALYLCASSLIGTGTDTEAFFGQGTRLTVV.